This TCR beta chain came from a study of cytomegalovirus exposure and HLA in healthy donors. Study at large: The Caucasian-associated ancestry cluster contained approximately 81% of the roughly 400 genotyped donors. Study-level findings and limits: The authors later found TCR association rates varying by HLA locus, with DRB1 most and HLA-C fewest. Reportedly, a later analysis found an Asian-associated ancestry cluster had fewer N-insertions than the approximately 640-donor mean. Later on, a genetic analysis was performed. It linked a missense variant in DCLRE1C with V- and J-gene trimming of TCR beta.

CDR3 length: 14 amino acids. The germline CDR1 and CDR2 sequences are GTSNPN and SVGIG (reference sequence). V was pared by 2 bases and J by 10 bases, with 12 bases of the junction left unmatched. The PCR contained 60 Vbeta and 13 Jbeta primers. The protocol was immunoSEQ multiplex PCR, while the TCRdb copy is restricted to in-frame clones and leaves out a portion. There are fewer than 300,000 clones in the sample; 86% occur only once, and 3.5% to 4% lies in the top ten. Concerning this clone itself: Its antigen is as yet unknown.

This chain joins TRBV30 and TRBJ1-1, with 8 bases fitting TRBD1. What was sequenced was PBMCs. This receptor was identified in a man between 40 and 49 years old in good health and CMV-seropositive. In nucleotides, the CDR3 is TGTGCCTGGAGTCTTTGGAGACAGGGGTCGGGAGCTTTCTTT. Encoded protein: CAWSLWRQGSGAFF.